One sample yielded the 25 T cell receptor beta chains listed below, sequenced in a study of cytomegalovirus exposure and HLA in healthy donors (dated by TCRdb to the late 2010s). Receptor libraries were prepared by the immunoSEQ multiplex PCR assay. For the multiplex PCR, a mixture combining 60 forward primers for TCR Vbeta segments and 13 reverse primers for TCR Jbeta segments was used. This immuneACCESS table, as held by TCRdb, lists in-frame sequences with V and J called but not all clones. Of the missing ones, under half trace to an unresolved V gene in checked studies; the others have no known cause. The table for this sample lists some 190,000 clones; roughly 80% of them were counted only once. The ten top clones hold 2% to 2.5% of the sample. Sequencing used PBMCs. All receptors come from a woman aged 25-40 years in good health and CMV-seropositive.

V is TRBV19 and J is TRBJ2-1; TRBD2 aligns across 10 bases. Per the germline V gene, CDR1 is LNHDA and CDR2 is SQIVND (reference sequence). The CDR3 runs to 15 residues. The V and J ends lost 7 bases and 1 base, in that order; junction bases with no gene match: 4. Here the CDR3 reads CASTRSGRSYNEQFF. The DNA for the CDR3 is TGTGCCAGTACCCGTAGCGGGAGGTCCTACAATGAGCAGTTCTTC. Full variable domain (remainder filled in from reference TRBV19 and TRBJ2-1): DGGITQSPKYLFRKEGQNVTLSCEQNLNHDAMYWYRQDPGQGLRLIYYSQIVNDFQKGDIAEGYSVSREKKESFPLTVTSAQKNPTAFYLCASTRSGRSYNEQFFGPGTRLTVL.

This clone was seen only once. V gene TRBV28 combines with J gene TRBJ2-1; 7 nucleotides line up with TRBD2. The CDR3 is made up of 14 amino acids. V was pared by 6 bases and J by 9 bases, with 11 bases of the junction left unmatched. Germline assignment: CDR1 MDHEN and CDR2 SYDVKM. CDR3 DNA: TGTGCCAGCAGCAAACTAGCGCCCGGGGGTGAGCAGTTCTTC. It codes for CASSKLAPGGEQFF.

This chain links TRBV9 with TRBJ1-2; D is unresolved. This CDR3 is 13 amino acids long. Germline V gene data show CDR1 as SGDLS and CDR2 as YYNGEE. Trimming took 7 bases from V and 2 from J, leaving 12 bases between them. The CDR3 region is CASGPRGNYGYTF. The CDR3 DNA reads TGTGCCAGCGGACCGCGGGGAAACTATGGCTACACCTTC. Drawing the rest from reference TRBV9 and TRBJ1-2, the complete variable domain is DSGVTQTPKHLITATGQRVTLRCSPRSGDLSVYWYQQSLDQGLQFLIQYYNGEERAKGNILERFSAQQFPDLHSELNLSSLELGDSALYFCASGPRGNYGYTFGSGTRLTVV.

This clone was seen only once. The chain links TRBV28 to TRBJ1-5; 8 nucleotides line up with TRBD1. The CDR3 covers 16 residues. The trim removed 6 bases at V and 2 bases at J, leaving 9 bases unmatched. Germline values: CDR1 MDHEN, CDR2 SYDVKM. Written as DNA, the CDR3 is TGTGCCAGCAGCTCCTCGGACAGGGTTCGCAATCAGCCCCAGCATTTT. It codes for CASSSSDRVRNQPQHF.

V and J are TRBV2 and TRBJ2-2, with D possibly TRBD2 on 6 matching bases. The CDR3 is 14 residues long. The ends were cut back, 6 bases at V and 1 base at J, with 9 bases in the middle. Germline V lookup: CDR1 SNHLY, CDR2 FYNNEI. The CDR3 DNA follows: TGTGCCAGCAGAGGGACTCTGAACACCGGGGAGCTGTTTTTT. Its protein product is CASRGTLNTGELFF. The whole variable domain, filled in from reference TRBV2 and TRBJ2-2, reads EPEVTQTPSHQVTQMGQEVILRCVPISNHLYFYWYRQILGQKVEFLVSFYNNEISEKSEIFDDQFSVERPDGSNFTLKIRSTKLEDSAMYFCASRGTLNTGELFFGEGSRLTVL.

The rearrangement joins TRBV4-3 to TRBJ1-1; D is unresolved. CDR1 and CDR2 from the germline V gene are LGHNA and YSLEER. Trimming took 2 bases from V and 1 from J, leaving 11 bases between them. CDR3 size: 15 residues. The CDR3 region is CASSQYASGNTEAFF. DNA for the CDR3: TGCGCCAGCAGCCAATATGCGTCTGGGAACACTGAAGCTTTCTTT.

The chain links TRBV5-1 to TRBJ2-5, with D unclear. The CDR3 contains 14 residues. Per the germline V gene, CDR1 is SGHRS and CDR2 is YFSETQ. V was pared by 2 bases and J by 4 bases, with 12 bases between. CDR3 region: CASSFAVSGETQYF. The CDR3, as DNA: TGCGCCAGCAGCTTTGCGGTATCGGGAGAGACCCAGTACTTC.

The genes are TRBV6-5 and TRBJ2-7; 7 bases agree with TRBD1. The trim removed 6 bases at V and 3 bases at J, leaving 5 bases unmatched. The CDR3 is 13 residues long. CDR1 is MNHEY and CDR2 is SVGAGI in the germline V gene. The CDR3 coding sequence is TGTGCCAGCAGCCAGGGGGAACGCTACGAGCAGTACTTC. Its translation is CASSQGERYEQYF.

In DNA form, the CDR3 reads TGTGCCAGCAGCTTGGGTGGGACAGGGCTGGGCATTCAGTACTTC. It codes for CASSLGGTGLGIQYF. The V call is TRBV5-4, the J call TRBJ2-4; the match to TRBD1 covers 9 bases. The CDR3 runs 15 residues. CDR1 is SGHNT, CDR2 YYREEE, per germline (reference sequence). V lost 0 bases, J lost 9 bases, and 7 bases stayed unmatched.

This chain joins TRBV18 and TRBJ1-2; TRBD1 might be the D (6 bases). Germline V gene sequence: CDR1 KGHSH, CDR2 LQKENI. The CDR3 has 13 amino acids. Trimming cost V 4 bases and J 4 bases, with 10 bases left between them. CDR3 amino acids: CASSQQGSYGYTF. For the CDR3, the DNA is TGTGCCAGCTCACAGCAGGGGAGCTATGGCTACACCTTC.

This clone occurred a few times. The chain couples TRBV11-3 to TRBJ1-1, with D tentatively TRBD1 (5 bases). The germline CDR1 and CDR2 sequences are SGHNT and YENEEA. V lost 0 bases and J 7 bases, leaving 12 bases between the germline ends. CDR3 length equals 14 residues. The DNA of the CDR3 is TGTGCCAGCAGCTTAGATGGAGTGCAGGGTGAAGCTTTCTTT. It translates to CASSLDGVQGEAFF.

This chain links TRBV11-2 with TRBJ1-5, with D hard to call. This CDR3 has 15 residues. Looked up from germline, CDR1 is SGHAT and CDR2 is FQNNGV. Trimming cost V 3 bases and J 2 bases, with 11 bases left between them. The CDR3 DNA follows: TGTGCCAGCAGCTTGGGAGGGAGCGGCAATCAGCCCCAGCATTTT. Translating gives CASSLGGSGNQPQHF. Supplemented by reference TRBV11-2 and TRBJ1-5, the full variable domain reads EAGVAQSPRYKIIEKRQSVAFWCNPISGHATLYWYQQILGQGPKLLIQFQNNGVVDDSQLPKDRFSAERLKGVDSTLKIQPAKLEDSAVYLCASSLGGSGNQPQHFGDGTRLSIL.

V and J are TRBV7-9 and TRBJ1-2; D might be TRBD1 (5 bases). With 5 bases removed from V and 7 bases from J, the gap between germline ends came to 17 bases. Germline values: CDR1 SEHNR, CDR2 FQNEAQ (reference sequence). The CDR3 loop spans 14 amino acids. DNA for the CDR3: TGTGCCAGCAGCCCCTGGGGGGGAAACGGTGGCTACACCTTC. This sequence encodes CASSPWGGNGGYTF.

This chain joins TRBV28 and TRBJ2-1; D perhaps matches TRBD2 (6 bases). There are 14 residues in the CDR3. CDR1 and CDR2 (germline): MDHEN, SYDVKM. The V end was cut by 7 bases, the J end by 3 bases, with 13 bases between. CDR3: CASTSAAYYNEQFF. CDR3 coding DNA: TGTGCCAGCACTAGCGCCGCGTACTACAATGAGCAGTTCTTC.

The genes are TRBV7-2 and TRBJ1-4; TRBD1 matches 10 bases. V lost 5 bases to trimming and J lost 7 bases; unmatched junction nucleotides: 7. The CDR3 has 15 residues. Germline CDR1 is SGHTA and CDR2 is FQGNSA. The CDR3 region is CASSPGTGVGEKLFF. The CDR3 DNA reads TGTGCCAGCAGCCCAGGGACAGGGGTGGGTGAAAAACTGTTTTTT. The variable domain in full, completed from reference TRBV7-2 and TRBJ1-4, reads GAGVSQSPSNKVTEKGKDVELRCDPISGHTALYWYRQSLGQGLEFLIYFQGNSAPDKSGLPSDRFSAERTGGSVSTLTIQRTQQEDSAVYLCASSPGTGVGEKLFFGSGTQLSVL.

The sample holds one count of this clone. J is TRBJ2-1 and V is TRBV27; 11 nucleotides line up with TRBD2. Germline-derived CDR1 and CDR2 are MNHEY and SMNVEV (reference sequence). With V trimmed by 4 bases and J by 10 bases, 9 bases remained unmatched. This CDR3 has 15 amino acids. CDR3 amino acids: CASSYLAGGQEEQFF. Here the CDR3 DNA reads TGTGCCAGCAGTTATCTAGCGGGGGGCCAGGAGGAGCAGTTCTTC.

The rearrangement joins TRBV11-2 to TRBJ2-7, with D possibly TRBD1 on 6 matching bases. Germline CDR1 SGHAT, CDR2 FQNNGV. The CDR3 spans 14 residues. V gave up 4 bases and J gave up 3 bases, with 13 bases separating them. CDR3 amino acids: CASSYRVVGYEQYF. The CDR3 DNA reads TGTGCCAGCAGCTACAGGGTTGTTGGCTACGAGCAGTACTTC.

The V gene is TRBV10-3, the J gene TRBJ1-4; D unresolved. V lost 6 bases to trimming and J lost 0 bases, with 11 bases between them. The CDR3 consists of 15 residues. Germline assignment: CDR1 ENHRY and CDR2 SYGVKD. The CDR3 sequence: CAISPQSATNEKLFF. CDR3 bases: TGTGCCATCAGCCCCCAGTCTGCAACTAATGAAAAACTGTTTTTT.

The chain combines TRBV19 with TRBJ2-2; the D gene is possibly TRBD1 (5 bases). Germline loops: CDR1 LNHDA, CDR2 SQIVND (reference sequence). V was cut by 4 bases and J by 5 bases, with 17 bases left in between. The CDR3 has 16 residues. The CDR3 spells CASSTNRRTRTGELFF. CDR3 nucleotide sequence: TGTGCCAGTAGTACGAACAGGAGAACTCGTACCGGGGAGCTGTTTTTT.

The rearrangement links TRBV15 to TRBJ2-1, with D tentatively TRBD1 (7 bases). The CDR3 length is 14 residues. Germline CDR1 reads LNHNV; CDR2 reads YYDKDF (reference sequence). Trimming cost V 5 bases and J 10 bases, with 18 bases left between them. The CDR3 spells CATSSRGTDEEQFF. DNA of the CDR3: TGTGCCACCAGCTCCCGCGGGACAGATGAAGAGCAGTTCTTC.

The rearrangement joins TRBV19 to TRBJ1-1; 9 bases match TRBD1. Germline assignment: CDR1 LNHDA and CDR2 SQIVND (reference sequence). The V gene end was trimmed by 4 bases and the J gene end by 10 bases; junction bases not matched to a gene: 7. The CDR3 length is 13 residues. This chain's CDR3 is CASSRQGVQGAFF. The CDR3 nucleotides are TGTGCCAGTAGTAGACAGGGGGTTCAGGGAGCTTTCTTT.

The rearrangement links TRBV5-5 to TRBJ1-2; D is undetermined. Trimming left V 4 bases short and J 4 bases short, with 14 bases between. The V gene's germline CDR1 is SGHKS and CDR2 YYEKEE (reference sequence). CDR3 size: 14 residues. Written as DNA, the CDR3 is TGTGCCAGCAGCCTGAACCCTATACTCTATGGCTACACCTTC. Translation: CASSLNPILYGYTF.

V and J are TRBV30 and TRBJ2-3, with D uncertain. CDR1 and CDR2 (germline): GTSNPN, SVGIG (reference sequence). The V and J ends lost 4 bases and 0 bases respectively, with 5 bases between them. The CDR3 totals 12 residues. As DNA, the CDR3 is TGTGCCTGGACCCAAAGCACAGATACGCAGTATTTT. Translating gives CAWTQSTDTQYF.

This clone was counted between two and nine times. The CDR3 DNA follows: TGTGCCAGCTCACGGGGCGGGGGGTACGAGCAGTACTTC. Amino acids: CASSRGGGYEQYF. The chain is built from TRBV18 and TRBJ2-7, with 8 nucleotides matching TRBD2. Per germline, CDR1 KGHSH and CDR2 LQKENI. With 4 bases clipped from V and 4 bases from J, the junction kept 3 bases outside the gene matches. This CDR3 contains 13 residues.

This chain uses TRBV29-1 with TRBJ1-3; possible D gene TRBD1, 6 bases. With 7 bases removed from V and 0 bases from J, the gap between germline ends came to 16 bases. Germline V gives CDR1 SQVTM, CDR2 ANQGSEA. The CDR3 covers 15 residues. The CDR3 sequence is CSASTGTNSGNTIYF. As DNA, the CDR3 is TGCAGCGCTTCGACAGGAACAAACTCTGGAAACACCATATATTTT.